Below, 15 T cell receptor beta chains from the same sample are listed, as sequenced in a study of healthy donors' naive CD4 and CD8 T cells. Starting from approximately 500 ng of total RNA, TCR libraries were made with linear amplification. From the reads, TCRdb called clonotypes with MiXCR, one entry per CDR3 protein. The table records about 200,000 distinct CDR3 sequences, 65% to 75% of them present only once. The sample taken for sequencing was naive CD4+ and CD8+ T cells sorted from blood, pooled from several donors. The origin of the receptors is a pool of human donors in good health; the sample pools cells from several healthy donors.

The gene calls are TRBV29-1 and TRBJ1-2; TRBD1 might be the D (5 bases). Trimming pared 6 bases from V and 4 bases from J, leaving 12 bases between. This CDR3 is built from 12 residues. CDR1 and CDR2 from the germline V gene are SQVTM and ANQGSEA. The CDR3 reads CSVTDPRYGYTF. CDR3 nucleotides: TGCAGCGTGACAGATCCCCGCTATGGCTACACCTTC.

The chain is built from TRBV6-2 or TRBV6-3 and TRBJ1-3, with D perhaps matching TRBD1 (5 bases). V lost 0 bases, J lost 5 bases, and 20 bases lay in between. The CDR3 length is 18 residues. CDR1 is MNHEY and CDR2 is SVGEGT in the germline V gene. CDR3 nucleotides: TGTGCCAGCAGTTACTCAACAGGAACAATCTCGTCCCGAAACACCATATATTTT. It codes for CASSYSTGTISSRNTIYF.

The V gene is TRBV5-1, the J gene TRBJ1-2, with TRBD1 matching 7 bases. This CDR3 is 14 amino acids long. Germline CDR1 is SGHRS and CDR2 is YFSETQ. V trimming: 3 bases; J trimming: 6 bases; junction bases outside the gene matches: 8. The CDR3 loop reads CASSSDRERHGYTF. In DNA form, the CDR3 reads TGCGCCAGCAGCTCCGACAGGGAGCGGCATGGCTACACCTTC.

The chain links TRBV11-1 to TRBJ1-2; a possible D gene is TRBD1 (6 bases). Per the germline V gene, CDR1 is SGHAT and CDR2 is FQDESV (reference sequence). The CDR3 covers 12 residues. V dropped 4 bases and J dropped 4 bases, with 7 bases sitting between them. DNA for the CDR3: TGTGCCAGCAGCTGGGACACCTATGGCTACACCTTC. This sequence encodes CASSWDTYGYTF. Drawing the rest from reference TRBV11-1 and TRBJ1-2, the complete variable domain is EAEVAQSPRYKITEKSQAVAFWCDPISGHATLYWYRQILGQGPELLVQFQDESVVDDSQLPKDRFSAERLKGVDSTLKIQPAELGDSAMYLCASSWDTYGYTFGSGTRLTVV.

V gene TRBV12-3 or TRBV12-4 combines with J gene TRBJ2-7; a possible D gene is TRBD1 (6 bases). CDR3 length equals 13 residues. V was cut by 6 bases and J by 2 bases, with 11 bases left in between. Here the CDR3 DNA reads TGTGCCAGCAGCTACGGACAGACCTACGAGCAGTACTTC. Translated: CASSYGQTYEQYF.

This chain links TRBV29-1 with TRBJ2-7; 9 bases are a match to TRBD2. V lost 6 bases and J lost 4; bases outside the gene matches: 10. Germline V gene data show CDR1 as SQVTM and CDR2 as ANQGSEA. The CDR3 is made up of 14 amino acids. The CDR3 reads CSVRSGTSTYEQYF. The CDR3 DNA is TGCAGCGTCCGAAGCGGGACTAGCACATACGAGCAGTACTTC.

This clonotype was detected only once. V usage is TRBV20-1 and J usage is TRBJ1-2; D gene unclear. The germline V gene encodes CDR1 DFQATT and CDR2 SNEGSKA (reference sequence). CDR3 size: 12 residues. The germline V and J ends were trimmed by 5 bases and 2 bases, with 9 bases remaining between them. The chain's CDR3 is CSAELENYGYTF. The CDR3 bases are TGCAGTGCTGAACTGGAAAACTATGGCTACACCTTC.

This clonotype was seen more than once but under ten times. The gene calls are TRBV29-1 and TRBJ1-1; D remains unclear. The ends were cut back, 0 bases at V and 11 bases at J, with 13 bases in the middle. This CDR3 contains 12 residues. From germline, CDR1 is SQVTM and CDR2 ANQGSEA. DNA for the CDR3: TGCAGCGTTGAAGATTGGCGGCTGGTCGCTTTCTTT. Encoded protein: CSVEDWRLVAFF.

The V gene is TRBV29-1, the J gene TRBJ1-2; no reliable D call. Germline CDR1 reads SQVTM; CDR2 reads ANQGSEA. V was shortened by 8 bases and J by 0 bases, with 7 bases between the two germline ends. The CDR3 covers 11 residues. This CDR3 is CSTQTNYGYTF. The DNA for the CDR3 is TGCAGCACCCAGACTAACTATGGCTACACCTTC.

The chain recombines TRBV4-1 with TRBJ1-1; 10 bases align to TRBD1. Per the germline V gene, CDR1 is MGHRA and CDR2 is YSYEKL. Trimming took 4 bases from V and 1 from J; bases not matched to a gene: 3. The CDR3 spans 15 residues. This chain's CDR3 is CASSPDRGRNTEAFF. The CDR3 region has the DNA TGCGCCAGCAGCCCGGACAGGGGGAGGAACACTGAAGCTTTCTTT.

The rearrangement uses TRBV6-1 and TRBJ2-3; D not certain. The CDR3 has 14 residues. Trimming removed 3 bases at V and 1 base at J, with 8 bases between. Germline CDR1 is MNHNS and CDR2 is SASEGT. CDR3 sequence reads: CASSEVTGTDTQYF. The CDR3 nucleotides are TGTGCCAGCAGTGAGGTCACAGGCACAGATACGCAGTATTTT.

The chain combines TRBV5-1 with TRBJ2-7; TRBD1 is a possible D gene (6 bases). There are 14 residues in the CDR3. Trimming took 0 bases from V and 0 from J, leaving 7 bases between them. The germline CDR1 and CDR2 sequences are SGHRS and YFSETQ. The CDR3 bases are TGCGCCAGCAGCTTGGACAGGGCCTCCTACGAGCAGTACTTC. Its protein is CASSLDRASYEQYF.

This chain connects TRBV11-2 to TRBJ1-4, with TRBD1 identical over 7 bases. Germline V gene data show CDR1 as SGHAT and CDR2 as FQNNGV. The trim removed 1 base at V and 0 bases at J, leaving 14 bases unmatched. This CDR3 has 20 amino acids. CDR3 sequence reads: CASSLGPGQSKISTNEKLFF. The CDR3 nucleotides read TGTGCCAGCAGCTTAGGGCCGGGACAGTCGAAGATTTCAACTAATGAAAAACTGTTTTTT. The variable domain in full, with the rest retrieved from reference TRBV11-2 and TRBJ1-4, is EAGVAQSPRYKIIEKRQSVAFWCNPISGHATLYWYQQILGQGPKLLIQFQNNGVVDDSQLPKDRFSAERLKGVDSTLKIQPAKLEDSAVYLCASSLGPGQSKISTNEKLFFGSGTQLSVL.

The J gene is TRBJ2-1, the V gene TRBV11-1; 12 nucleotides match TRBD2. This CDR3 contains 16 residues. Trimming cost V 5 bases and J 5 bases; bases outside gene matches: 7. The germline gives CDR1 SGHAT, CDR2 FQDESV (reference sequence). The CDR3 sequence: CASSLRTSGTDNEQFF. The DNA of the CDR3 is TGTGCCAGCAGCCTCAGGACTAGCGGGACGGACAATGAGCAGTTCTTC.

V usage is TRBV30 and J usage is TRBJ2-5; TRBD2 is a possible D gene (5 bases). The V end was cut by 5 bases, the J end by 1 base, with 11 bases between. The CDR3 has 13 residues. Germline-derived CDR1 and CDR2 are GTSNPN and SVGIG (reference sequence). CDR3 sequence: CAWAGPSQETQYF. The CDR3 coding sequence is TGTGCCTGGGCGGGCCCTTCCCAAGAGACCCAGTACTTC. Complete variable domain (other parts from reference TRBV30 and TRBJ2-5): SQTIHQWPATLVQPVGSPLSLECTVEGTSNPNLYWYRQAAGRGLQLLFYSVGIGQISSEVPQNLSASRPQDRQFILSSKKLLLSDSGFYLCAWAGPSQETQYFGPGTRLLVL.